The 23 T cell receptor beta chains below were found in one sample sequenced in a study of shared clonotypes between healthy human individuals. Clones were read by immunoSEQ multiplex PCR, and TCRdb kept only the in-frame ones, dropping some. Among 1.4 million or so clones, approximately 98.5% were seen once, and the ten largest hold over 0.3%. The sample comprised naive CD4+ T cells sorted from blood. Subset reported: CD45RA+ positively selected. The receptors shown here come from a man between 25 and 39 years old in good health.

The CDR3 spells CASSLLPNQPQHF. CDR3 sequence (DNA): TGTGCCAGCAGTTTACTCCCGAATCAGCCCCAGCATTTT. The V call is TRBV28, the J call TRBJ1-5; D not certain. The CDR3 is 13 amino acids. Germline CDR1 and CDR2: MDHEN and SYDVKM. V lost 2 bases and J lost 4, with 6 bases in between.

Of note for this clone: Other DNA sequences within the sample encode an identical CDR3. This chain links TRBV9 with TRBJ2-3; the D gene is possibly TRBD2 (5 bases). The CDR3 length is 16 residues. Trimming shortened V by 0 bases and J by 0 bases, and 11 bases separated the two germline ends. The germline CDR1 and CDR2 sequences are SGDLS and YYNGEE. The DNA for the CDR3 is TGTGCCAGCAGCGTAGTGGGAAGCGGTAGCACAGATACGCAGTATTTT. Translated: CASSVVGSGSTDTQYF.

The V gene is TRBV9, the J gene TRBJ1-1, with D tentatively TRBD1 (5 bases). Germline V gene lookup returns CDR1 SGDLS and CDR2 YYNGEE. With 4 bases removed from V and 8 bases from J, the gap between germline ends came to 18 bases. The CDR3 sequence is 14 residues long. The CDR3 region has the DNA TGTGCCAGCAGCCCCCGTTTGGGGGGGACGGAAGCTTTCTTT. It is translated as CASSPRLGGTEAFF.

V gene TRBV2 combines with J gene TRBJ1-2; D ambiguous. V lost 5 bases to trimming and J lost 1 base, with 11 bases between them. Germline CDR1 and CDR2: SNHLY and FYNNEI. The CDR3 is 14 amino acids. The CDR3 region is CASSKAVHNYGYTF. The DNA of the CDR3 is TGTGCCAGCAGTAAGGCGGTGCATAACTATGGCTACACCTTC.

The chain combines TRBV5-1 with TRBJ2-3, with D maybe TRBD1 (6 bases). Looked up from germline, CDR1 is SGHRS and CDR2 is YFSETQ. V was shortened by 0 bases and J by 4 bases, with 12 bases between the two germline ends. There are 15 residues in the CDR3. CDR3 DNA: TGCGCCAGCAGCTTGGACAGGGTGGGCCCAGATACGCAGTATTTT. It specifies CASSLDRVGPDTQYF.

V is TRBV11-2 and J is TRBJ1-5; 8 bases are a match to TRBD1. The CDR3 consists of 15 residues. Germline CDR1 reads SGHAT; CDR2 reads FQNNGV. With V trimmed by 5 bases and J by 6 bases, 9 bases remained unmatched. The CDR3 reads CASSPWTGKGQPQHF. In DNA form, the CDR3 reads TGTGCCAGCAGCCCGTGGACAGGGAAGGGTCAGCCCCAGCATTTT.

The J gene is TRBJ1-2, the V gene TRBV18, with D possibly matching TRBD1 (6 bases). V was cut by 2 bases and J by 2 bases, with 9 bases left in between. Germline lookup yields CDR1 KGHSH and CDR2 LQKENI. The CDR3 runs to 14 residues. The CDR3 here is CASSPVGQNYGYTF. The CDR3 DNA reads TGTGCCAGCTCACCAGTAGGACAGAACTATGGCTACACCTTC.

This chain links TRBV7-9 with TRBJ1-2; D might be TRBD1 (5 bases). Trimming pared 3 bases from V and 4 bases from J, leaving 9 bases between. The CDR3 is made up of 13 amino acids. Germline assignment: CDR1 SEHNR and CDR2 FQNEAQ (reference sequence). CDR3 DNA: TGTGCCAGCAGCTTCGACAGTGTCTATGGCTACACCTTC. It codes for CASSFDSVYGYTF. The full variable domain, in which reference TRBV7-9 and TRBJ1-2 provide the parts outside the CDR3, is DTGVSQNPRHKITKRGQNVTFRCDPISEHNRLYWYRQTLGQGPEFLTYFQNEAQLEKSRLLSDRFSAERPKGSFSTLEIQRTEQGDSAMYLCASSFDSVYGYTFGSGTRLTVV.

The rearrangement links TRBV15 to TRBJ1-5, with 8 bases matching TRBD1. J gave up 1 base and V 3 bases, and 5 bases lay outside the gene matches. This CDR3 region has 16 residues. The germline V gene has CDR1 LNHNV and CDR2 YYDKDF (reference sequence). The CDR3 nucleotides read TGTGCCACCAGCAGTAACAGGGGGGTGAGCAATCAGCCCCAGCATTTT. Translating gives CATSSNRGVSNQPQHF.

The chain joins TRBV19 to TRBJ2-1; 11 bases align to TRBD1. V dropped 6 bases and J dropped 6; count of bases not matched to a gene: 4. CDR1 is LNHDA, CDR2 SQIVND, per germline (reference sequence). This CDR3 has 14 amino acids. The CDR3: CASRGQGDFNEQFF. The CDR3 DNA follows: TGTGCCAGTAGGGGACAGGGGGACTTCAATGAGCAGTTCTTC.

DNA for the CDR3: TGCGCCAGCAGCTTGGCCGGCTATAATGAAAAACTGTTTTTT. It yields the protein CASSLAGYNEKLFF. The genes are TRBV5-1 and TRBJ1-4, with no clear D. The CDR3 has 14 amino acids. V lost 0 bases to trimming and J lost 4 bases, with 7 bases between them. Germline lookup yields CDR1 SGHRS and CDR2 YFSETQ.

This clone came up once. The rearrangement uses TRBV5-1 and TRBJ2-3, with 9 bases that match TRBD2. The CDR3 sequence is 14 residues long. Germline CDR1 is SGHRS and CDR2 is YFSETQ. V was pared by 3 bases and J by 3 bases, with 2 bases of the junction left unmatched. The CDR3 loop reads CASSSSGNTDTQYF. CDR3 sequence (DNA): TGCGCCAGCAGCTCTAGCGGGAATACAGATACGCAGTATTTT.

J is TRBJ1-1 and V is TRBV9; TRBD1 agrees at 8 bases. Germline lookup yields CDR1 SGDLS and CDR2 YYNGEE. J gave up 1 base and V 4 bases, and 6 bases lay outside the gene matches. The CDR3 totals 15 residues. The CDR3 is CASSPQDRGNTEAFF. For the CDR3, the DNA is TGTGCCAGCAGCCCCCAAGACAGGGGGAACACTGAAGCTTTCTTT.

The chain employs TRBV28 and TRBJ2-1, with 10 bases that match TRBD2. Per the germline V gene, CDR1 is MDHEN and CDR2 is SYDVKM. There are 17 residues in the CDR3. For the CDR3, the DNA is TGTGGGCCGGGCCTAGCGGGAGTGTCCCCATCACACAATGAGCAGTTCTTC. Its protein is CGPGLAGVSPSHNEQFF.

This chain joins TRBV5-1 and TRBJ2-7; 9 positions agree with TRBD1. The CDR3 length is 15 residues. Germline CDR1 is SGHRS and CDR2 is YFSETQ. V gave up 2 bases and J gave up 5 bases; unmatched junction bases: 8. CDR3 sequence (DNA): TGCGCCAGCAGCTTTTTCGGGACAGGGACCGACGAGCAGTACTTC. Amino acids: CASSFFGTGTDEQYF.

The chain combines TRBV2 with TRBJ1-1, with D unclear. The CDR3 spans 13 residues. Germline V gene data show CDR1 as SNHLY and CDR2 as FYNNEI. Trimming stripped 6 bases from V and 1 base from J, with 9 bases between. The CDR3 reads CASSQRSNTEAFF. CDR3 DNA: TGTGCCAGCAGCCAAAGATCGAACACTGAAGCTTTCTTT.

The genes are TRBV2 and TRBJ2-7; 10 bases are shared with TRBD2. The CDR3 totals 15 residues. V dropped 6 bases and J dropped 7; count of bases not matched to a gene: 12. The germline CDR1 and CDR2 sequences are SNHLY and FYNNEI. The CDR3 DNA is TGTGCCAGCAGCCGAAGCTCTACTAGCGGGAATGAGCAGTACTTC. It specifies CASSRSSTSGNEQYF.

Points on this clone: Distinct nucleotide sequences in the sample also encode this CDR3. The gene calls are TRBV18 and TRBJ2-5; D may be TRBD2 (6 bases). The CDR3 is made up of 15 amino acids. Per the germline V gene, CDR1 is KGHSH and CDR2 is LQKENI. Trimming removed 3 bases at V and 3 bases at J, with 14 bases between. CDR3 region: CASSPGTGAEETQYF. Here the CDR3 DNA reads TGTGCCAGCTCACCGGGAACGGGAGCGGAAGAGACCCAGTACTTC.

V usage is TRBV18 and J usage is TRBJ2-7; possible D gene TRBD2, 6 bases. This CDR3 has 15 amino acids. V lost 3 bases to trimming and J lost 1 base, with 13 bases between them. Germline CDR1 and CDR2: KGHSH and LQKENI. This CDR3 is CASSPRDFISYEQYF. The CDR3 nucleotides are TGTGCCAGCTCACCCCGGGACTTTATATCCTACGAGCAGTACTTC.

Concerning this clone itself: Other DNA sequences of this sample code for an identical CDR3. This chain connects TRBV18 to TRBJ2-3; the match to TRBD1 covers 9 bases. CDR3 size: 17 residues. The germline gives CDR1 KGHSH, CDR2 LQKENI. V was pared by 4 bases and J by 0 bases, with 8 bases of the junction left unmatched. The CDR3 sequence is CASSRTGDLPSTDTQYF. As DNA, the CDR3 is TGTGCCAGCTCACGGACAGGGGACCTCCCTAGCACAGATACGCAGTATTTT.

CDR3 coding DNA: TGTGCCAGCGGTCAGGGCCTCTCTGGAAACACCATATATTTT. Translated, it gives CASGQGLSGNTIYF. J is TRBJ1-3 and V is TRBV5-4, with D possibly TRBD1 on 5 matching bases. Germline V gives CDR1 SGHNT, CDR2 YYREEE (reference sequence). This CDR3 is 14 amino acids long. Between the trimmed V and J ends, which lost 7 bases and 0 bases, there was a span of 11 bases.

Points on this clone: In the same sample, other DNA sequences code for this CDR3. The V gene is TRBV18, the J gene TRBJ2-1, with 10 bases matching TRBD2. CDR3 length equals 15 residues. Germline CDR1 and CDR2: KGHSH and LQKENI. The V segment lost 4 bases and the J segment 3 bases; nucleotides outside the gene matches: 3. The CDR3 here is CASSLGLADYNEQFF. CDR3 bases: TGTGCCAGCTCACTCGGACTAGCGGACTACAATGAGCAGTTCTTC.

On this clone: The same CDR3 also results from other DNA sequences found in this sample. The CDR3 sequence is CASSPPLGEQYF. CDR3 nucleotides: TGTGCCAGCTCACCACCTCTTGGTGAGCAGTACTTC. J is TRBJ2-7 and V is TRBV18; D is uncertain. Between the trimmed V and J ends, which lost 0 bases and 7 bases, there was a span of 7 bases. This CDR3 is 12 amino acids long. Germline CDR1 reads KGHSH; CDR2 reads LQKENI.